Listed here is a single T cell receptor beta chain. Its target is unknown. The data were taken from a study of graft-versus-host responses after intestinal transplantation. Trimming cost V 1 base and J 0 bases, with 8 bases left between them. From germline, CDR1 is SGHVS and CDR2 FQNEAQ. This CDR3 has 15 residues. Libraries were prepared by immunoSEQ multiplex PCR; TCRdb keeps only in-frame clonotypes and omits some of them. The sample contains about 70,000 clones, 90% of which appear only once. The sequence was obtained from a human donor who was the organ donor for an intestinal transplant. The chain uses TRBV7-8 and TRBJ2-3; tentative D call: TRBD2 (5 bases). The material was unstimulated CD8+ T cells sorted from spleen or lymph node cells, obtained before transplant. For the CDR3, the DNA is TGTGCCAGCAGCTTAGGGCTAGCAAGCACAGATACGCAGTATTTT. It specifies CASSLGLASTDTQYF.